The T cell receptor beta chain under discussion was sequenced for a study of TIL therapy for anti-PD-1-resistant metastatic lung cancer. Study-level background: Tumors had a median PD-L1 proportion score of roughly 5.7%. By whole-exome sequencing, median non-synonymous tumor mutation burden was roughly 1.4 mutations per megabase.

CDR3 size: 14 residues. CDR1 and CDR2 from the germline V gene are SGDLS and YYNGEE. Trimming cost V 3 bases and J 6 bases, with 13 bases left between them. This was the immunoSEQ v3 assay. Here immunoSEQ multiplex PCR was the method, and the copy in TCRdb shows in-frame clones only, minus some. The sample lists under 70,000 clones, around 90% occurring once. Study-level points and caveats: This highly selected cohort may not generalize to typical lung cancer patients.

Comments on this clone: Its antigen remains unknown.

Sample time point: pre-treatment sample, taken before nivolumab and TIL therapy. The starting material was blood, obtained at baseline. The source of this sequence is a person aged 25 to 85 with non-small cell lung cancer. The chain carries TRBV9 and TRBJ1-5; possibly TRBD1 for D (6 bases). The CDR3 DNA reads TGTGCCAGCAGCGGAGAACAGGGAAGTCAGCCCCAGCATTTT. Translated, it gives CASSGEQGSQPQHF.